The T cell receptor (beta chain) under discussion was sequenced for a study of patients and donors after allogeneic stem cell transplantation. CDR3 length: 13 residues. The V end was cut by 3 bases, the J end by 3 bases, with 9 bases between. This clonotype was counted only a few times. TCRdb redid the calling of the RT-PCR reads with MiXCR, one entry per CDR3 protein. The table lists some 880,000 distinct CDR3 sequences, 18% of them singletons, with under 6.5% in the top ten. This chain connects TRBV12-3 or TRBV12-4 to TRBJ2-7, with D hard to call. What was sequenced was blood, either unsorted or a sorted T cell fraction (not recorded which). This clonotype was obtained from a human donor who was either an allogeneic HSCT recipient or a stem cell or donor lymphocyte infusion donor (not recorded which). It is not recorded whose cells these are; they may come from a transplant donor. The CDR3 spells CASSFLQSYEQYF. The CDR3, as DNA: TGTGCCAGCAGTTTTTTACAAAGCTACGAGCAGTACTTC.